Described below is a single T cell receptor beta chain sequence and its context. The antigen remains unidentified. The CDR3 covers 15 residues. CDR1 SGDLS and CDR2 YYNGEE come from the germline V gene. The V end was cut by 0 bases, the J end by 3 bases, with 12 bases between. Libraries were prepared by immunoSEQ multiplex PCR; TCRdb keeps only in-frame clonotypes and omits some of them. The table shows around 340,000 clones, with about 94% occurring only once. This sample is part of a study of brain T cells in children with intractable seizures. Study results and limitations: Only CDR3 sequence similarity suggested viral specificity, without known HCMV serostatus.

The time point: blood from clinic visit 5 months post-surgery; TSC patient then seizure free. Sequencing was limited to surgery cases with top T cell transcript signatures in brain tissue. This rearrangement joins TRBV9 to TRBJ2-5; D is unclear. The starting material was peripheral blood, obtained 4 to 5 months after surgery. The sequence derives from a boy less than two years old with tuberous sclerosis and intractable seizures. CDR3 in amino acids: CASSVGSRVKETQYF. DNA for the CDR3: TGTGCCAGCAGCGTAGGTTCAAGGGTTAAAGAGACCCAGTACTTC.